Listed below are T cell receptor beta chains from one sample, sequenced in a study of CD4 T cell repertoires in COVID-19. Using immunoSEQ multiplex PCR, the repertoire was profiled, and TCRdb retains in-frame clones only, with some absent. The sample yields more than 20,000 clones, over 90% seen once. The sample in question was circulating follicular helper CD4+ T cells (cTfh) from blood, obtained before the COVID-19 pandemic. All receptors come from a human donor who had COVID-19. Both conserved end residues are part of each CDR3. Fields, in order: clone size, V gene, J gene, D gene, CDR3 length, CDR3 protein, CDR3 DNA. D genes are given only for firm matches. Some rows mark clone size as missing; the rest say once, few, many or name a class of expanded clone.

abundance: -; v_gene: TRBV2; j_gene: TRBJ2-5; d_gene: TRBD1; len: 13; CDR3aa: CASRQGAWETQYF; CDR3nt: TGTGCCAGCAGACAGGGGGCATGGGAGACCCAGTACTTC
abundance: -; v_gene: TRBV30; j_gene: TRBJ2-7; d_gene: -; len: 13; CDR3aa: CAWTGTPWGEQYF; CDR3nt: TGTGCCTGGACCGGGACTCCCTGGGGAGAGCAGTACTTC
abundance: -; v_gene: TRBV2; j_gene: TRBJ1-5; d_gene: -; len: 13; CDR3aa: CASLGGFNQPQHF; CDR3nt: TGTGCCAGCTTAGGGGGTTTCAATCAGCCCCAGCATTTT
abundance: -; v_gene: TRBV28; j_gene: TRBJ2-1; d_gene: TRBD1; len: 15; CDR3aa: CASLPLGQGYNEQFF; CDR3nt: TGTGCCAGCCTACCTCTGGGACAGGGGTACAATGAGCAGTTCTTC
abundance: -; v_gene: TRBV5-5; j_gene: TRBJ2-6; d_gene: -; len: 18; CDR3aa: CASSLTGSGYSGANVLTF; CDR3nt: TGTGCCAGCAGCTTGACGGGTTCGGGGTACTCTGGGGCCAACGTCCTGACTTTC
abundance: -; v_gene: TRBV5-5; j_gene: TRBJ2-5; d_gene: -; len: 12; CDR3aa: CASSLTPETQYF; CDR3nt: TGTGCCAGCAGCCTAACGCCGGAGACCCAGTACTTC
abundance: -; v_gene: TRBV7-9; j_gene: TRBJ1-4; d_gene: -; len: 15; CDR3aa: CASSLQGTPGEKLFF; CDR3nt: TGTGCCAGCAGCCTACAGGGAACTCCAGGGGAAAAACTGTTTTTT
abundance: -; v_gene: TRBV19; j_gene: TRBJ1-5; d_gene: TRBD1; len: 15; CDR3aa: CASSIRDSLNQPQHF; CDR3nt: TGTGCCAGTAGTATAAGGGACAGCCTCAATCAGCCCCAGCATTTT
abundance: -; v_gene: TRBV11-2; j_gene: TRBJ1-1; d_gene: -; len: 13; CDR3aa: CASSLGQSTEAFF; CDR3nt: TGTGCCAGCAGCCTAGGACAGTCCACTGAAGCTTTCTTT
abundance: -; v_gene: TRBV6-6; j_gene: TRBJ1-1; d_gene: TRBD1; len: 13; CDR3aa: CASRQGATGEAFF; CDR3nt: TGTGCCAGCAGACAGGGGGCAACGGGTGAAGCTTTCTTT
abundance: -; v_gene: TRBV29-1; j_gene: TRBJ1-2; d_gene: -; len: 11; CDR3aa: CSVESGGGYTF; CDR3nt: TGCAGCGTTGAAAGTGGGGGCGGCTACACCTTC
abundance: -; v_gene: TRBV7-6; j_gene: TRBJ2-2; d_gene: -; len: 14; CDR3aa: CASTSSRVPGELFF; CDR3nt: TGTGCCAGCACCTCTTCCAGGGTCCCCGGGGAGCTGTTTTTT
abundance: -; v_gene: TRBV7-9; j_gene: TRBJ1-1; d_gene: -; len: 15; CDR3aa: CASSLVAEANTEAFF; CDR3nt: TGTGCCAGCAGCTTAGTCGCGGAGGCGAACACTGAAGCTTTCTTT
abundance: -; v_gene: TRBV19; j_gene: TRBJ2-1; d_gene: TRBD2; len: 14; CDR3aa: CASMGLAGGGEQFF; CDR3nt: TGTGCCAGTATGGGACTAGCGGGAGGAGGCGAGCAGTTCTTC
abundance: few; v_gene: TRBV27; j_gene: TRBJ1-2; d_gene: TRBD1; len: 14; CDR3aa: CASSLSQGLGGYTF; CDR3nt: TGTGCCAGCAGTCTTTCACAGGGGTTGGGCGGCTACACCTTC
abundance: -; v_gene: TRBV2; j_gene: TRBJ2-2; d_gene: -; len: 14; CDR3aa: CASRTGGNTGELFF; CDR3nt: TGTGCCAGCAGGACCGGGGGGAACACCGGGGAGCTGTTTTTT
abundance: -; v_gene: TRBV6-4; j_gene: TRBJ1-2; d_gene: TRBD1; len: 14; CDR3aa: CASSDSTGRGGYTF; CDR3nt: TGTGCCAGCAGTGACTCGACAGGGAGAGGTGGCTACACCTTC
abundance: -; v_gene: TRBV19; j_gene: TRBJ1-1; d_gene: TRBD1; len: 14; CDR3aa: CASSTPGQGTEAFF; CDR3nt: TGTGCCAGTAGTACCCCGGGACAGGGGACCGAAGCTTTCTTT
abundance: -; v_gene: TRBV5-1; j_gene: TRBJ2-3; d_gene: TRBD2; len: 14; CDR3aa: CASSWTSGRDTQYF; CDR3nt: TGCGCCAGCAGCTGGACTAGCGGTAGAGATACGCAGTATTTT
abundance: -; v_gene: TRBV25-1; j_gene: TRBJ2-3; d_gene: TRBD2; len: 18; CDR3aa: CASSDPGTSGSNKDTQYF; CDR3nt: TGTGCCAGCAGTGACCCTGGGACTAGCGGGAGTAATAAAGATACGCAGTATTTT
abundance: -; v_gene: TRBV5-4; j_gene: TRBJ1-2; d_gene: TRBD1; len: 16; CDR3aa: CASSRVEGADGYGYTF; CDR3nt: TGTGCCAGCAGCCGCGTTGAGGGGGCGGACGGCTATGGCTACACCTTC
abundance: -; v_gene: TRBV5-1; j_gene: TRBJ2-1; d_gene: -; len: 15; CDR3aa: CASSWDSYSYNEQFF; CDR3nt: TGCGCCAGCAGCTGGGACTCGTACTCCTACAATGAGCAGTTCTTC
abundance: -; v_gene: TRBV19; j_gene: TRBJ1-2; d_gene: -; len: 11; CDR3aa: CASRSGDGYTF; CDR3nt: TGTGCCAGCCGATCCGGAGATGGCTACACCTTC
abundance: -; v_gene: TRBV7-3; j_gene: TRBJ2-1; d_gene: -; len: 15; CDR3aa: CASSGLGGPYNEQFF; CDR3nt: TGTGCCAGCAGCGGCCTCGGGGGGCCCTACAATGAGCAGTTCTTC
abundance: once; v_gene: TRBV19; j_gene: TRBJ2-5; d_gene: TRBD1; len: 14; CDR3aa: CASSMGTGGETQYF; CDR3nt: TGTGCCAGTAGTATGGGGACAGGGGGGGAGACCCAGTACTTC
abundance: -; v_gene: TRBV10-3; j_gene: TRBJ2-3; d_gene: TRBD1; len: 15; CDR3aa: CAIRPDRGVTDTQYF; CDR3nt: TGTGCCATCAGGCCGGACAGGGGGGTCACAGATACGCAGTATTTT
abundance: -; v_gene: TRBV5-1; j_gene: TRBJ2-5; d_gene: TRBD1; len: 14; CDR3aa: CASSPRDRQETQYF; CDR3nt: TGCGCCAGCAGCCCCCGGGACAGACAAGAGACCCAGTACTTC
abundance: -; v_gene: TRBV6-5; j_gene: TRBJ1-1; d_gene: -; len: 15; CDR3aa: CASSYSSRGAPEAFF; CDR3nt: TGTGCCAGCAGTTACTCGAGCAGGGGCGCCCCTGAAGCTTTCTTT
abundance: -; v_gene: TRBV11-2; j_gene: TRBJ2-3; d_gene: -; len: 16; CDR3aa: CASSLVLTGGSDTQYF; CDR3nt: TGTGCCAGCAGCTTAGTACTTACCGGAGGCTCAGATACGCAGTATTTT
abundance: -; v_gene: TRBV5-1; j_gene: TRBJ2-3; d_gene: TRBD1; len: 16; CDR3aa: CASSDGTGGNTDTQYF; CDR3nt: TGCGCCAGCAGCGATGGGACAGGCGGAAACACAGATACGCAGTATTTT
abundance: -; v_gene: TRBV5-1; j_gene: TRBJ2-6; d_gene: -; len: 14; CDR3aa: CASGTGIGANVLTF; CDR3nt: TGCGCCAGCGGCACAGGGATTGGGGCCAACGTCCTGACTTTC
abundance: once; v_gene: TRBV7-9; j_gene: TRBJ2-3; d_gene: TRBD2; len: 16; CDR3aa: CASSLGLAARTDTQYF; CDR3nt: TGTGCCAGCAGCTTGGGACTAGCGGCGCGCACAGATACGCAGTATTTT
abundance: -; v_gene: TRBV6-6; j_gene: TRBJ1-5; d_gene: -; len: 14; CDR3aa: CASSSTTGDQPQHF; CDR3nt: TGTGCCAGCAGTTCGACCACCGGGGATCAGCCCCAGCATTTT
abundance: once; v_gene: TRBV7-8; j_gene: TRBJ2-5; d_gene: -; len: 13; CDR3aa: CASSKGDKETQYF; CDR3nt: TGTGCCAGCAGTAAAGGGGACAAGGAGACCCAGTACTTC
abundance: -; v_gene: TRBV18; j_gene: TRBJ1-6; d_gene: -; len: 13; CDR3aa: CASSGGEGSPLHF; CDR3nt: TGTGCCAGCTCGGGCGGGGAAGGTTCACCCCTCCACTTT
abundance: -; v_gene: TRBV11-2; j_gene: TRBJ2-1; d_gene: -; len: 14; CDR3aa: CAKVEGVDSYRGFF; CDR3nt: TGTGCCAAAGTTGAGGGAGTGGATAGCTATCGGGGGTTCTTC
abundance: -; v_gene: TRBV2; j_gene: TRBJ2-7; d_gene: TRBD2; len: 14; CDR3aa: CASRTGLAGGEQYF; CDR3nt: TGTGCCAGCAGGACCGGACTAGCGGGAGGTGAGCAGTACTTC
abundance: once; v_gene: TRBV11-2; j_gene: TRBJ1-4; d_gene: -; len: 16; CDR3aa: CASSPLGGGSIEKLFF; CDR3nt: TGTGCCAGCAGCCCGCTGGGGGGAGGGTCGATCGAAAAACTGTTTTTT
abundance: -; v_gene: TRBV7-2; j_gene: TRBJ2-1; d_gene: TRBD2; len: 15; CDR3aa: CASTPGLAGLNEQFF; CDR3nt: TGTGCCAGCACCCCAGGACTAGCGGGCCTGAATGAGCAGTTCTTC
abundance: -; v_gene: TRBV7-2; j_gene: TRBJ2-5; d_gene: TRBD2; len: 14; CDR3aa: CASSLGTSAETQYF; CDR3nt: TGTGCCAGCAGCTTAGGGACTAGCGCGGAGACCCAGTACTTC
abundance: -; v_gene: TRBV6-1; j_gene: TRBJ1-2; d_gene: TRBD1; len: 14; CDR3aa: CASSAAGGSNGYTF; CDR3nt: TGTGCCAGCAGTGCGGCAGGGGGTTCGAATGGCTACACCTTC
abundance: -; v_gene: TRBV11-2; j_gene: TRBJ2-1; d_gene: TRBD2; len: 16; CDR3aa: CASSLVSGGLGNEQFF; CDR3nt: TGTGCCAGCAGCTTAGTATCGGGGGGGTTAGGCAATGAGCAGTTCTTC